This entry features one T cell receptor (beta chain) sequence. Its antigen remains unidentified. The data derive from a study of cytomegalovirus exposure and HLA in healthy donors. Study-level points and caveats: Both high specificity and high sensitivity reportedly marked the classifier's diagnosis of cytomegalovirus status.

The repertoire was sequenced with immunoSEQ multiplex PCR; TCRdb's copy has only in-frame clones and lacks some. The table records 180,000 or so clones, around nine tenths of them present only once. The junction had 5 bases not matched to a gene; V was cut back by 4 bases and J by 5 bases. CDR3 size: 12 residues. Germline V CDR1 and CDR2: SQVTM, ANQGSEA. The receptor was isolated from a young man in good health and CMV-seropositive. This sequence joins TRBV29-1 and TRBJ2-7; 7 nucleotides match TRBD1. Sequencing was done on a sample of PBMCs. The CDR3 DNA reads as TGCAGCGTTGTAACAGGGGTGAACGAGCAGTACTTC. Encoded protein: CSVVTGVNEQYF.